This TCR beta chain was identified during a study of cytomegalovirus exposure and HLA in healthy donors (dated by TCRdb to 2017 to 2019). About the investigation overall: According to a later analysis, one platform produced both the roughly 110 validation repertoires and the 620 or so repertoires of the first cohort. The study aimed to test whether cataloging public T cell receptors could reveal signatures of past pathogen exposure. In addition to the first cohort of 650 to 800 subjects, a separate validation cohort of about 120 different subjects was used. To predict cytomegalovirus infection status, the study combined high-throughput TCR immunosequencing, statistical association of individual TCRs with disease status, and machine learning. The research as a whole found: A few of the identified cytomegalovirus-associated TCR beta chains were confirmed in vitro to be specific for cytomegalovirus antigens. Across donors, most TCR sequences were observed very rarely, whereas some public TCRs were present in many individuals. In the study, roughly 160 TCR beta chains were listed as associated with cytomegalovirus. The classifier was reported to diagnose cytomegalovirus status with high specificity and sensitivity in both the original and validation cohorts. It was suggested by the authors that the approach could potentially be generalized to other disease states and immunological phenotypes. A later analysis lacked HLA typing for the validation cohort, so it scored co-occurrence in that cohort across all 110 or so repertoires. Of the cluster scores, 85% to 95% were above 0 in a later analysis, which found that TCRs clustered in the first cohort also tended to co-occur in the 95 to 150 validation repertoires.

The library came from the immunoSEQ multiplex PCR assay. Turning to the authors' computational methods: To diagnose cytomegalovirus status from the catalog of TCR beta chain sequences, a statistical classification framework was built. In TCRdb, the immuneACCESS table is reduced to in-frame sequences with V and J assigned. These tables do not hold every clone; where another copy was compared, an unresolved V gene accounts for under half, and the others remain unexplained. V, J and clone size reflect that table, while D and trimming were determined from the DNA. The sample table contains about 150,000 clones; only one count was recorded for approximately 89% of them. The ten largest clonotypes hold about 0.65% of the sample. A remark on this clone: No antigen is known for it. The sample holds no much larger clone one base away, and base qualities are not on file.

Separate from the roughly 630-subject first cohort, the validation cohort of roughly 110 subjects was the group to which the donors belonged. CDR1 ENHRY and CDR2 SYGVKD are derived from the germline V gene. Taken from cysteine to phenylalanine, the CDR3 has 14 residues. The DNA shown is the 42-base CDR3, in frame from base 1. V trim: 6 bases; J trim: 4 bases; unmatched bases: 6. The source is a man aged 18 to 29 in good health and CMV-seronegative. The sequenced sample was PBMCs. The rearranged chain carries TRBV10-3 and TRBJ2-3; 8 junctional bases match TRBD1. The encoded CDR3 is CAIRPQQGADTQYF. The DNA sequence is TGTGCCATCAGACCCCAACAGGGGGCAGATACGCAGTATTTT.